The rows below give T cell receptor beta chains drawn from one sample of a study of T cells in Graves' hyperthyroidism and ophthalmopathy. TCRdb reanalysed the multiplex PCR reads using MiXCR and keeps one entry per CDR3 protein. The profile shows around 620,000 distinct CDR3 sequences, approximately 44% of them singletons. Material for sequencing was peripheral blood or thyroid tissue (not recorded which). The source is an adult woman with Graves' disease, either hyperthyroidism or ophthalmopathy (not recorded which). Each CDR3 is given with its conserved first and last residue. The D gene is left open where the match is weak. Clone size, where shown, is once, few, many, or a class for clones that have expanded.

many	TRBD1	TRBV2	TRBJ1-5	TGTGCCAGCAGCGGGACAGGGGGCGATCAGCCCCAGCATTTT	CASSGTGGDQPQHF
.	TRBD1	TRBV15	TRBJ1-6	TGTGCCACCAGCAGAGCACCGACAGGGAACTATAATTCACCCCTCCACTTT	CATSRAPTGNYNSPLHF
.	TRBD2	TRBV6-1	TRBJ2-2	TGTGCCAGCAGTAGCACTAGCGGGAGTGAGTCCGGGGAGCTGTTTTTT	CASSSTSGSESGELFF
.	.	TRBV2	TRBJ1-5	TGTGCCAGCATCCAGGGACCAGGTCAGCCCCAGCATTTT	CASIQGPGQPQHF
.	TRBD1	TRBV6-6	TRBJ2-2	TGTGCCAGCAGGGGAGGGACAGGGAAATTCACCGGGGAGCTGTTTTTT	CASRGGTGKFTGELFF
many	TRBD2	TRBV20-1	TRBJ2-7	TGCAGTGCTAACCCCGCGGGAGGGCCGGACGAGCAGTACTTC	CSANPAGGPDEQYF
.	.	TRBV4-2	TRBJ1-1	TGTGCCAGCAGCCAAGATCGGGGATACACTGAAGCTTTCTTT	CASSQDRGYTEAFF
.	.	TRBV2	TRBJ2-5	TGTGCCAGCAGCGGCCCAGGACAGAAGGAAGAGACCCAGTACTTC	CASSGPGQKEETQYF
.	.	TRBV11-2	TRBJ1-1	TGTGCCAGCAGCGTTACAGGTCCCCCTGAAGCTTTCTTT	CASSVTGPPEAFF
.	TRBD2	TRBV7-2	TRBJ2-5	TGTGCCAGCAGCGCACAACTAGCGGGAGAGGCTACCCAGTACTTC	CASSAQLAGEATQYF
many	.	TRBV6-6	TRBJ1-1	TGTGCCAGCAGCCCCGGGACCCGGGTAGGGAGCACTGAAGCTTTCTTT	CASSPGTRVGSTEAFF
many	.	TRBV28	TRBJ1-2	TGTGCCAGCACCCCGGGAGGGGCGGGGGGCTACACCTTC	CASTPGGAGGYTF
.	.	TRBV6-1	TRBJ2-5	TGTGCCAGCCCTAACCCATGGGAGACCCAGTACTTC	CASPNPWETQYF
many	.	TRBV7-6	TRBJ1-1	TGTGCCAGCAGCTTGGAGACGGGATGGGGGGCTGAAGCTTTCTTT	CASSLETGWGAEAFF
many	.	TRBV12-3/TRBV12-4	TRBJ2-2	TGTGCCAGCAGCACACTAGGGAACACCGGGGAGCTGTTTTTT	CASSTLGNTGELFF
many	TRBD1	TRBV4-1	TRBJ1-5	TGCGCCAGCAGCCAAGGGCAGGGGGCCCAGCCCCAGCATTTT	CASSQGQGAQPQHF
few	TRBD2	TRBV4-1	TRBJ2-7	TGCGCCAGCAGTCAGAAGACTAGCGGGAGGCCCTCCGGCGATTACGAGCAGTACTTC	CASSQKTSGRPSGDYEQYF
few	TRBD1	TRBV19	TRBJ1-6	TGTGCCAGTAGTCCGCGGACAGGGGGCTTGGCTTCACCCCTCCACTTT	CASSPRTGGLASPLHF
.	.	TRBV7-9	TRBJ1-1	TGTGCCAGCAGCTTACACGACCCCGGAAACACTGAAGCTTTCTTT	CASSLHDPGNTEAFF
many	.	TRBV7-3	TRBJ2-7	TGTGCCAGCAGCCCATCGCCAGGTTACGAGCAGTACTTC	CASSPSPGYEQYF
few	TRBD1	TRBV7-9	TRBJ1-2	TGTGCCAGCAACAGACAGGGAGACTATGGCTACACCTTC	CASNRQGDYGYTF
many	.	TRBV28	TRBJ1-1	TGTGCCAGCAGTTTATGGGGCGCAGACACTGAAGCTTTCTTT	CASSLWGADTEAFF
.	TRBD2	TRBV7-8	TRBJ2-7	TGTGCCAGCAAGATAAGCGGGAGGGACGAGCAGTACTTC	CASKISGRDEQYF
.	TRBD1	TRBV15	TRBJ1-5	TGTGCCACCAGCAGAGAACAGGGGATGGTCCAGCCCCAGCATTTT	CATSREQGMVQPQHF
many	.	TRBV20-1	TRBJ2-7	TGCAGTGCCGATAGTAGGGTCGACTACGAGCAGTACTTC	CSADSRVDYEQYF
.	.	TRBV6-5	TRBJ2-5	TGTGCCAGCAGTTATTATTGGCAGGGGATGATGGAGACCCAGTACTTC	CASSYYWQGMMETQYF
once	.	TRBV20-1	TRBJ1-2	TGCAGTGCTCCGACAGGAACCTCTTTTCTCTACACCTTC	CSAPTGTSFLYTF
.	.	TRBV4-2	TRBJ1-6	TGTGCCAGCAGCCGCGGGACGGGCAATTCACCCCTCCACTTT	CASSRGTGNSPLHF
.	TRBD2	TRBV29-1	TRBJ2-2	TGCAGCGTTCTCCTAGCGGGAGACACGAACACCGGGGAGCTGTTTTTT	CSVLLAGDTNTGELFF
.	.	TRBV7-2	TRBJ2-5	TGTGCCAGCACCTTACAGGGTGGGACCCAGTACTTC	CASTLQGGTQYF
many	TRBD1	TRBV20-1	TRBJ2-7	TGCAGTGCTTTGACAGGGGTCGACTACGAGCAGTACTTC	CSALTGVDYEQYF
once	.	TRBV29-1	TRBJ1-1	TGCATCGGCACTTACAGGGATAACACTGAAGCTTTCTTT	CIGTYRDNTEAFF
.	.	TRBV20-1	TRBJ2-7	TGCAGTGGTCTAGGGGGGGCCTCAACTTACTCCTACGAGCAGTACTTC	CSGLGGASTYSYEQYF
.	.	TRBV15	TRBJ2-5	TGTGCCACCAGCAGCCCCTCGGGTCGGGAGACCCAGTACTTC	CATSSPSGRETQYF
many	TRBD2	TRBV11-2	TRBJ2-7	TGTGCCAGCAGGAGAGCGGGAGAAAACTACGAGCAGTACTTC	CASRRAGENYEQYF
many	.	TRBV4-1	TRBJ1-3	TGCGCCAGCAGCACGGCACAGGGTGATCCTGGAAACACCATATATTTT	CASSTAQGDPGNTIYF